Presented here are 25 T cell receptor beta chains from one specimen sequenced in a study of cytomegalovirus exposure and HLA in healthy donors. 60 Vbeta and 13 Jbeta primers were used in PCR. The data were produced by immunoSEQ multiplex PCR, yet TCRdb's version contains in-frame clones alone and is incomplete. The sample includes fewer than 85,000 clones. The sample was PBMCs. The receptors originated from a woman aged 40 to 50 in good health and CMV-seropositive.

The CDR3 DNA follows: TGTGCCAGCAGCCAAGATCGCCTTCCGGGAGCTTTCTTT. Its translation is CASSQDRLPGAFF. The gene calls are TRBV14 and TRBJ1-1; no definite D call. Germline-derived CDR1 and CDR2 are SGHDN and FVKESK. The length of the CDR3 is 13 residues. Deletions cut 0 bases from V and 10 bases from J, with 12 bases between.

The chain employs TRBV9 and TRBJ1-2; 7 bases match TRBD1. Germline V gene lookup returns CDR1 SGDLS and CDR2 YYNGEE. The ends lost 4 bases at V and 2 bases at J; junction bases unmatched: 5. The CDR3 is 14 residues long. CDR3 nucleotides: TGTGCCAGCAGCCAACAGACAGGGAACTATGGCTACACCTTC. It is translated as CASSQQTGNYGYTF.

The chain has TRBV29-1 and TRBJ2-6, with unresolved D. CDR3 length: 14 amino acids. V gave up 4 bases and J gave up 3 bases, with 10 bases separating them. The germline gives CDR1 SQVTM, CDR2 ANQGSEA. The CDR3 loop reads CSVAFAGGANVLTF. As DNA, the CDR3 is TGCAGCGTTGCCTTCGCAGGTGGGGCCAACGTCCTGACTTTC.

The chain employs TRBV19 and TRBJ1-2; TRBD1 matches at 7 bases. The germline V gene has CDR1 LNHDA and CDR2 SQIVND (reference sequence). CDR3 length: 13 residues. Unmatched junction bases numbered 8, after V lost 6 bases and J lost 7 bases. CDR3 DNA sequence: TGTGCCAGTAGCCCCAGGGGGAGTTCTGGCTACACCTTC. It specifies CASSPRGSSGYTF.

J is TRBJ1-2 and V is TRBV11-1; D unclear. The length of the CDR3 is 14 residues. Trimming left V 0 bases short and J 4 bases short, with 9 bases between. CDR1 is SGHAT and CDR2 is FQDESV in the germline V gene (reference sequence). The CDR3 DNA is TGTGCCAGCAGCTTAGCGGCAGGTGGCTATGGCTACACCTTC. As protein: CASSLAAGGYGYTF.

CDR3 in amino acids: CASGLVGTSWSDTQYF. As DNA, the CDR3 is TGTGCTAGTGGTTTGGTAGGTACTAGCTGGTCGGATACGCAGTATTTT. V usage is TRBV12-5 and J usage is TRBJ2-3; D is perhaps TRBD2 (6 bases). Trimming cost V 0 bases and J 6 bases, with 16 bases left between them. The V gene's germline CDR1 is LGHNT and CDR2 FRNRAP. The CDR3 is 16 amino acids.

The chain has TRBV29-1 and TRBJ2-2, with 11 bases identical to TRBD2. V lost 5 bases to trimming and J lost 7 bases; unmatched junction nucleotides: 9. The CDR3 loop spans 15 amino acids. Looked up from germline, CDR1 is SQVTM and CDR2 is ANQGSEA. CDR3 sequence reads: CSVLMTSGAIGELFF. Here the CDR3 DNA reads TGCAGCGTTCTAATGACTAGCGGGGCTATCGGGGAGCTGTTTTTT.

This chain links TRBV4-3 with TRBJ2-7, with D maybe TRBD1 (6 bases). Germline loops: CDR1 LGHNA, CDR2 YSLEER. This CDR3 has 16 residues. Trimming shortened V by 0 bases and J by 9 bases, and 21 bases separated the two germline ends. The CDR3 DNA reads TGCGCCAGCAGCCAAGATCTAAGACAGGTCAGTCGGCCGCAGTACTTC. Protein: CASSQDLRQVSRPQYF.

This sequence joins TRBV28 and TRBJ2-5; 9 nucleotides agree with TRBD2. CDR1 and CDR2 (germline): MDHEN, SYDVKM. Trimming took 3 bases from V and 1 from J; bases not matched to a gene: 6. The CDR3 covers 16 residues. The CDR3 reads CASSFLLAGFQETQYF. CDR3 nucleotide sequence: TGTGCCAGCAGTTTTCTCCTAGCGGGATTCCAAGAGACCCAGTACTTC.

This chain connects TRBV13 to TRBJ2-7; perhaps TRBD2 as D (6 bases). The CDR3 consists of 15 residues. Trimming removed 5 bases at V and 0 bases at J, with 14 bases between. Germline V gene data show CDR1 as PRHDT and CDR2 as FYEKMQ (reference sequence). The CDR3: CASSLGGTPSYEQYF. CDR3 in DNA: TGTGCCAGCAGCCTTGGGGGGACGCCCTCCTACGAGCAGTACTTC.

The J gene is TRBJ2-3, the V gene TRBV5-1, with TRBD1 matching over 10 bases. From germline, CDR1 is SGHRS and CDR2 YFSETQ. The CDR3 contains 16 residues. V trimming: 3 bases; J trimming: 4 bases; junction bases outside the gene matches: 8. CDR3 in DNA: TGCGCCAGCAGCTCCGAGACAGGGGGCCTGCCAGATACGCAGTATTTT. Its protein is CASSSETGGLPDTQYF.

The chain uses TRBV6-1 and TRBJ1-1; TRBD1 might be the D (5 bases). V was shortened by 3 bases and J by 5 bases, with 13 bases between the two germline ends. The CDR3 length is 14 residues. Germline V gene lookup returns CDR1 MNHNS and CDR2 SASEGT. The CDR3 bases are TGTGCCAGCAGTGATCCCAGGGAAGAGACTGAAGCTTTCTTT. Residues: CASSDPREETEAFF.

The chain links TRBV7-2 to TRBJ1-5; D perhaps matches TRBD1 (5 bases). The germline V gene encodes CDR1 SGHTA and CDR2 FQGNSA. There are 13 residues in the CDR3. V gave up 4 bases and J gave up 5 bases, with 9 bases separating them. The CDR3: CASSSRAYQPQHF. CDR3 bases: TGTGCCAGCAGCTCCAGGGCGTATCAGCCCCAGCATTTT.

This chain uses TRBV7-9 with TRBJ2-1; no definite D call. Germline values: CDR1 SEHNR, CDR2 FQNEAQ (reference sequence). V dropped 1 base and J dropped 9 bases, with 10 bases sitting between them. This CDR3 spans 13 amino acids. The CDR3 reads CASSLESGSEQFF. CDR3 coding DNA: TGTGCCAGCAGCTTAGAGTCCGGTAGTGAGCAGTTCTTC.

The chain links TRBV27 to TRBJ2-7; possible D gene TRBD1, 6 bases. V lost 2 bases and J lost 5, with 13 bases in between. The CDR3 is made up of 14 amino acids. Germline CDR1 is MNHEY and CDR2 is SMNVEV (reference sequence). CDR3 in amino acids: CASSLTGMVHEQYF. The CDR3 DNA reads TGTGCCAGCAGTTTAACAGGGATGGTCCACGAGCAGTACTTC.

The J gene is TRBJ1-1, the V gene TRBV19; no definite D call. The V and J ends lost 2 bases and 8 bases respectively, with 15 bases between them. The CDR3 covers 14 residues. Germline V CDR1 and CDR2: LNHDA, SQIVND (reference sequence). CDR3 in DNA: TGTGCCAGTAGTATAAGTTTTCCTGGCAGAGAAGCTTTCTTT. Amino acid sequence: CASSISFPGREAFF.

The J gene is TRBJ1-1, the V gene TRBV6-6; maybe TRBD1 (5 bases). This CDR3 is built from 15 residues. Germline V gene data show CDR1 as MNHNY and CDR2 as SVGAGI (reference sequence). Trimming removed 6 bases at V and 3 bases at J, with 17 bases between. The CDR3 region has the DNA TGTGCCAGCAGCCCAGGGTCGGGAGGTGACACTGAAGCTTTCTTT. It encodes CASSPGSGGDTEAFF.

The chain uses TRBV20-1 and TRBJ2-7, with D unclear. This CDR3 has 11 residues. Germline-derived CDR1 and CDR2 are DFQATT and SNEGSKA (reference sequence). V lost 6 bases and J lost 9, with 15 bases in between. The CDR3: CSAKPAGGQYF. In nucleotides, the CDR3 is TGCAGTGCGAAGCCAGCCGGCGGGCAGTACTTC.

The V and J genes are TRBV11-2 and TRBJ2-1; 7 bases fit TRBD2. Trimming removed 2 bases from V and 4 bases from J; junction bases left unmatched: 2. The CDR3 consists of 14 residues. The germline gives CDR1 SGHAT, CDR2 FQNNGV. The CDR3 is CASSLSGVYNEQFF. The CDR3 nucleotides read TGTGCCAGCAGCTTAAGCGGGGTGTACAATGAGCAGTTCTTC.

This chain uses TRBV9 with TRBJ1-1; unclear D gene. The V gene lost 7 bases and the J gene lost 0 bases, with 10 bases spanning the gap. The CDR3 consists of 13 residues. The germline CDR1 and CDR2 sequences are SGDLS and YYNGEE. The CDR3 region has the DNA TGTGCCAGCCGCGCCAGATTGAACACTGAAGCTTTCTTT. This codes for CASRARLNTEAFF.

The chain uses TRBV4-2 and TRBJ1-2, with no clear D. The CDR3 loop spans 14 amino acids. V was shortened by 0 bases and J by 7 bases, with 12 bases between the two germline ends. CDR1 and CDR2 from the germline V gene are LGHNA and YNFKEQ. CDR3 in DNA: TGTGCCAGCAGCCAAGACAGTCCAGGACTTGGCTACACCTTC. It encodes CASSQDSPGLGYTF.

The chain employs TRBV7-3 and TRBJ1-2; D gene unclear. With 2 bases removed from V and 6 bases from J, the gap between germline ends came to 13 bases. Germline V lookup: CDR1 SGHTA, CDR2 FQGTGA. The CDR3 contains 14 residues. In nucleotides, the CDR3 is TGTGCCAGCAGCTTAGGCCCCGTCGTGGATGGCTACACCTTC. Translating it yields CASSLGPVVDGYTF.

The chain recombines TRBV18 with TRBJ2-7; no clear D gene. V was trimmed by 0 bases and J by 3 bases, leaving 9 bases between them. The CDR3 spans 14 residues. CDR1 and CDR2 (germline): KGHSH, LQKENI. The CDR3 loop is CASSPPFDNYEQYF. In DNA form, the CDR3 reads TGTGCCAGCTCACCACCTTTTGACAACTACGAGCAGTACTTC.

The gene calls are TRBV7-2 and TRBJ2-5, with 11 nucleotides matching TRBD2. Losses at the gene ends were 1 base for V and 7 bases for J; bases not matched to a gene: 8. The CDR3 spans 16 residues. Germline CDR1 and CDR2: SGHTA and FQGNSA. Here the CDR3 reads CASSLELAGATGTQYF. As DNA, the CDR3 is TGTGCCAGCAGCTTAGAACTAGCGGGGGCCACCGGGACCCAGTACTTC.

CDR3 in DNA: TGTGCCAGCAGCAAGGGGGACTACTCTGGAAACACCATATATTTT. This codes for CASSKGDYSGNTIYF. J is TRBJ1-3 and V is TRBV9; D is possibly TRBD1 (6 bases). The germline V gene has CDR1 SGDLS and CDR2 YYNGEE. The CDR3 runs to 15 residues. V was shortened by 4 bases and J by 0 bases, with 11 bases between the two germline ends.